Shown below are 21 T cell receptor beta chains from a single sample sequenced in a study of blood T cell repertoires in COVID-19. Sequencing was performed with immunoSEQ multiplex PCR; in TCRdb, only in-frame clones are kept and a portion is missing. This table has 350,000 to 450,000 clones, roughly 80% appearing once. Sequencing used PBMCs or T cells enriched from blood (not recorded which). The receptor source for this set is a woman aged 45-59 years who had recovered from COVID-19.

The chain combines TRBV5-6 with TRBJ2-5; the match to TRBD1 covers 8 bases. Germline V gene data show CDR1 as SGHDT and CDR2 as YYEEEE. This CDR3 spans 18 amino acids. Losses at the gene ends were 4 bases for V and 3 bases for J; bases not matched to a gene: 17. CDR3 loop: CASSPPRGRGLWEETQYF. The CDR3 DNA is TGTGCCAGCAGCCCCCCGAGGGGCAGGGGGCTTTGGGAAGAGACCCAGTACTTC.

The rearrangement links TRBV30 to TRBJ2-7; perhaps TRBD1 as D (6 bases). This CDR3 has 14 amino acids. Trimming took 8 bases from V and 3 from J, leaving 20 bases between them. CDR1 is GTSNPN and CDR2 is SVGIG in the germline V gene (reference sequence). As DNA, the CDR3 is TGTGCCGGAAATCCGGGACACCGATACTACGAGCAGTACTTC. It codes for CAGNPGHRYYEQYF.

This clone was detected once. The CDR3, as DNA: TGTGCCAGCAGTTACGGGTCAGGCCATAACACCGGGGAGCTGTTTTTT. This sequence encodes CASSYGSGHNTGELFF. The gene calls are TRBV6-2 or TRBV6-3 and TRBJ2-2; D unclear. CDR1 and CDR2 (germline): MNHEY, SVGEGT. The CDR3 is 16 residues long. Trimming stripped 2 bases from V and 2 bases from J, with 12 bases between.

This chain uses TRBV7-3 with TRBJ2-3; 10 bases agree with TRBD1. Germline assignment: CDR1 SGHTA and CDR2 FQGTGA. The CDR3 loop spans 14 amino acids. Trimming cost V 5 bases and J 7 bases; bases outside gene matches: 6. The CDR3 loop reads CASSPGTGVHTQYF. CDR3 in DNA: TGTGCCAGCAGCCCCGGGACAGGGGTGCATACGCAGTATTTT.

The chain combines TRBV27 with TRBJ2-5; TRBD1 matches 9 bases. The germline V gene encodes CDR1 MNHEY and CDR2 SMNVEV (reference sequence). There are 14 residues in the CDR3. The trim removed 6 bases at V and 5 bases at J, leaving 7 bases unmatched. DNA of the CDR3: TGTGCCAGCAGCCTACAGGGGGCTGGGGAGACCCAGTACTTC. Translation gives CASSLQGAGETQYF.

V usage is TRBV6-5 and J usage is TRBJ1-1; no firm D call. Germline V gene lookup returns CDR1 MNHEY and CDR2 SVGAGI. CDR3 length equals 12 residues. The V end was cut by 7 bases, the J end by 1 base, with 7 bases between. This CDR3 reads CASKPGNTEAFF. CDR3 nucleotide sequence: TGTGCCAGCAAACCAGGGAACACTGAAGCTTTCTTT.

In its sample, this clone was seen once. The chain joins TRBV29-1 to TRBJ2-7, with 10 bases that match TRBD1. The CDR3 is made up of 14 amino acids. Germline V gene data show CDR1 as SQVTM and CDR2 as ANQGSEA. After removal of 1 base from V and 4 bases from J, the junction contained 4 bases not matched to a gene. CDR3 residues: CSVEGGTGAYEQYF. DNA of the CDR3: TGCAGCGTTGAAGGTGGGACAGGGGCTTACGAGCAGTACTTC.

V gene TRBV5-1 combines with J gene TRBJ1-5; no clear D. This CDR3 is 15 amino acids long. CDR1 SGHRS and CDR2 YFSETQ come from the germline V gene. V was trimmed by 4 bases and J by 2 bases, leaving 13 bases between them. CDR3 residues: CASSMDPTGNQPQHF. The CDR3 DNA follows: TGCGCCAGCAGCATGGATCCCACTGGCAATCAGCCCCAGCATTTT.

This clone was seen a few times. The V call is TRBV5-1, the J call TRBJ2-1, with 11 bases lining up with TRBD2. Germline V lookup: CDR1 SGHRS, CDR2 YFSETQ. J was trimmed by 6 bases and V by 0 bases; bases with no gene match: 5. This CDR3 comprises 16 residues. CDR3 loop: CASSLETSGMGNEQFF. DNA for the CDR3: TGCGCCAGCAGCTTGGAGACTAGCGGGATGGGCAATGAGCAGTTCTTC. The full variable domain, in which reference TRBV5-1 and TRBJ2-1 provide the parts outside the CDR3, is KAGVTQTPRYLIKTRGQQVTLSCSPISGHRSVSWYQQTPGQGLQFLFEYFSETQRNKGNFPGRFSGRQFSNSRSEMNVSTLELGDSALYLCASSLETSGMGNEQFFGPGTRLTVL.

The chain combines TRBV7-2 with TRBJ1-5, with no clear D. Germline CDR1 SGHTA, CDR2 FQGNSA. This CDR3 has 13 amino acids. Trimming removed 8 bases from V and 0 bases from J, with 8 bases in between. CDR3 loop: CASSQNSNQPQHF. DNA of the CDR3: TGTGCCAGCTCGCAGAATAGCAATCAGCCCCAGCATTTT. The full variable domain, completed using reference TRBV7-2 and TRBJ1-5, is GAGVSQSPSNKVTEKGKDVELRCDPISGHTALYWYRQSLGQGLEFLIYFQGNSAPDKSGLPSDRFSAERTGGSVSTLTIQRTQQEDSAVYLCASSQNSNQPQHFGDGTRLSIL.

V gene TRBV7-2 combines with J gene TRBJ1-5; maybe TRBD1 (5 bases). Germline V gives CDR1 SGHTA, CDR2 FQGNSA. The V end lost 5 bases, the J end lost 7 bases, and 12 bases lay between the germline ends. This CDR3 comprises 13 residues. The CDR3 loop reads CASSQGPVQPQHF. CDR3 coding DNA: TGTGCCAGCAGCCAGGGTCCTGTCCAGCCCCAGCATTTT. Filled out from reference TRBV7-2 and TRBJ1-5, the complete variable domain reads GAGVSQSPSNKVTEKGKDVELRCDPISGHTALYWYRQSLGQGLEFLIYFQGNSAPDKSGLPSDRFSAERTGGSVSTLTIQRTQQEDSAVYLCASSQGPVQPQHFGDGTRLSIL.

V gene TRBV4-3 combines with J gene TRBJ2-5; D is uncertain. Trimming cost V 4 bases and J 3 bases, with 9 bases left between them. CDR1 and CDR2 from the germline V gene are LGHNA and YSLEER. The CDR3 contains 13 residues. CDR3 in amino acids: CASSPSTEETQYF. CDR3 DNA: TGCGCCAGCAGCCCAAGTACAGAAGAGACCCAGTACTTC.

V gene TRBV4-2 combines with J gene TRBJ1-1, with D perhaps TRBD1 (6 bases). The germline CDR1 and CDR2 sequences are LGHNA and YNFKEQ. Trimming cost V 6 bases and J 0 bases, with 11 bases left between them. This CDR3 has 14 residues. This chain's CDR3 is CASRLGQLNTEAFF. The CDR3 DNA sequence: TGTGCCAGCAGGCTGGGACAATTGAACACTGAAGCTTTCTTT.

The V and J genes are TRBV18 and TRBJ2-7; 7 bases line up with TRBD1. From germline, CDR1 is KGHSH and CDR2 LQKENI. The ends lost 6 bases at V and 6 bases at J; junction bases unmatched: 8. This CDR3 region has 13 residues. CDR3 bases: TGTGCCAGCTCCATAGAGGGGGCCGGCGAGCAGTACTTC. It is translated as CASSIEGAGEQYF.

The chain recombines TRBV28 with TRBJ2-7; perhaps TRBD2 as D (6 bases). The CDR3 spans 15 residues. The germline CDR1 and CDR2 sequences are MDHEN and SYDVKM. Trimming pared 7 bases from V and 7 bases from J, leaving 23 bases between. The CDR3 spells CASTPGAGRYEEQYF. CDR3 DNA sequence: TGTGCCAGCACTCCAGGCGCGGGACGCTACGAGGAGCAGTACTTC.

The CDR3 here is CASSPRRTDTQYF. CDR3 sequence (DNA): TGTGCCAGCTCACCACGGCGGACAGATACGCAGTATTTT. This sequence joins TRBV18 and TRBJ2-3; no definite D call. Germline V CDR1 and CDR2: KGHSH, LQKENI. This CDR3 is built from 13 residues. With 1 base removed from V and 3 bases from J, the gap between germline ends came to 5 bases.

This chain joins TRBV7-2 and TRBJ1-5; D may be TRBD1 (6 bases). The CDR3 extends over 15 amino acids. The ends were cut back, 1 base at V and 6 bases at J, with 13 bases in the middle. Germline-derived CDR1 and CDR2 are SGHTA and FQGNSA. DNA for the CDR3: TGTGCCAGCAGCTTAGATGCGGGGGGCCCTCAGCCCCAGCATTTT. Translated, it gives CASSLDAGGPQPQHF.

The chain carries TRBV19 and TRBJ1-2; 12 bases align to TRBD1. The CDR3 runs to 18 residues. V trimming: 6 bases; J trimming: 4 bases; junction bases outside the gene matches: 15. CDR1 and CDR2 from the germline V gene are LNHDA and SQIVND (reference sequence). Here the CDR3 DNA reads TGTGCCAGTAGCCCCGGGGGGGACAGGGGGCGCCTGGGCTATGGCTACACCTTC. It is translated as CASSPGGDRGRLGYGYTF.

J is TRBJ1-5 and V is TRBV2; tentatively, D is TRBD1 (5 bases). Germline V lookup: CDR1 SNHLY, CDR2 FYNNEI. The CDR3 has 17 residues. V lost 2 bases, J lost 4 bases, and 18 bases lay in between. The CDR3 DNA follows: TGTGCCAGCAGTGAATGGGGCTCCCTTTGGGGAAATCAGCCCCAGCATTTT. This encodes CASSEWGSLWGNQPQHF.

The CDR3 reads CASSVGGTSGSLDTQYF. In nucleotides, the CDR3 is TGTGCCAGCAGCGTTGGTGGGACTAGCGGGAGTTTGGATACGCAGTATTTT. The V and J genes are TRBV9 and TRBJ2-3, with 14 positions matching TRBD2. The germline CDR1 and CDR2 sequences are SGDLS and YYNGEE. CDR3 length: 17 amino acids. Trimming took 2 bases from V and 6 from J; bases not matched to a gene: 8.

V is TRBV27 and J is TRBJ1-4; D might be TRBD1 (5 bases). V lost 0 bases, J lost 5 bases, and 10 bases lay in between. CDR3 length: 15 amino acids. Germline V lookup: CDR1 MNHEY, CDR2 SMNVEV (reference sequence). The CDR3 sequence: CASSLSNRGNEKLFF. The CDR3 nucleotides are TGTGCCAGCAGTTTATCGAATAGGGGAAATGAAAAACTGTTTTTT.